This is a list of T cell receptor beta chains from one sample in a study of shared clonotypes between healthy human individuals. The method was immunoSEQ multiplex PCR; TCRdb's version includes in-frame clones alone and lacks a portion of them. The data contain some 550,000 clones, 97% of them singletons. Sequencing was performed on naive CD4+ T cells sorted from blood. These receptors were taken from a woman aged 30 to 39 in good health. CDR3s include the opening cysteine and the closing phenylalanine or tryptophan. Each record gives: J gene, V gene, D gene, CDR3 DNA, CDR3 protein. D genes are given only for firm matches.

>TRBJ2-3|TRBV4-1|TRBD2
TGCGCCAGCAGCCAAGATCGGGGGAGGGCCGGTAGGGATACGCAGTATTTT
CASSQDRGRAGRDTQYF
>TRBJ2-7|TRBV28|NA
TGTGCCAGCAGTTTTACGGGACCCTCCGGCTCATACGAGCAGTACTTC
CASSFTGPSGSYEQYF
>TRBJ1-2|TRBV29-1|NA
TGCAGCGTTGAAGCCCCCGCGGGGACTTATGGCTACACCTTC
CSVEAPAGTYGYTF
>TRBJ1-4|TRBV21-1|NA
TGTGCCAGCAATCACGGGGGGAGTGAAAAACTGTTTTTT
CASNHGGSEKLFF
>TRBJ2-5|TRBV10-2|NA
TGCGCCAGCAGTGAGTGGGGACGGCAAGAGACCCAGTACTTC
CASSEWGRQETQYF
>TRBJ2-7|TRBV28|NA
TGTGCCAGCAGTTTAAGCTCGGGACCATACTACGAGCAGTACTTC
CASSLSSGPYYEQYF
>TRBJ1-5|TRBV6-5|NA
TGTGCCAGCAAGAGGGGCAATCAGCCCCAGCATTTT
CASKRGNQPQHF
>TRBJ1-6|TRBV27|NA
TGTGCCAGCACAAGGCAGGGTAATTCACCCCTCCACTTT
CASTRQGNSPLHF
>TRBJ2-2|TRBV5-4|NA
TGTGCCAGCAGCGATCATGGGCCGAGGTTGGAGCTGTTTTTT
CASSDHGPRLELFF
>TRBJ1-3|TRBV2|NA
TGTGCCAGCAGTAGGAGCTCTGGAAACACCATATATTTT
CASSRSSGNTIYF